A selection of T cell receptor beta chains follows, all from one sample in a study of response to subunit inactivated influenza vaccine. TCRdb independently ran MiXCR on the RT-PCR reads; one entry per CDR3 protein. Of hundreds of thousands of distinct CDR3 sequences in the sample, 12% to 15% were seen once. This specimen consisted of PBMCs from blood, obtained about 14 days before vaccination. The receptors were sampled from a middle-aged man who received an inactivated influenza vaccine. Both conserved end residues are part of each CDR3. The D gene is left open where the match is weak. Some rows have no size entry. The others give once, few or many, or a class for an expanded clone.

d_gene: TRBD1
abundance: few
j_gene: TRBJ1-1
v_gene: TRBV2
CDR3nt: TGTGCCAGCGGGACAGAAAAGAACACTGAAGCTTTCTTT
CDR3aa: CASGTEKNTEAFF

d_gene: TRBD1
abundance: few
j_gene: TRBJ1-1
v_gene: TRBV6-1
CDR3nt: TGTGCCAGCAGTCCCCGACAGGGGGCCAGGAACACTGAAGCTTTCTTT
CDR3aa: CASSPRQGARNTEAFF

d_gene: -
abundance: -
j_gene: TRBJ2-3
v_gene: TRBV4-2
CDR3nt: TGTGCCAGCAGCCACCGCCAAGTATCCGCAGCAGATACGCAGTATTTT
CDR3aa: CASSHRQVSAADTQYF

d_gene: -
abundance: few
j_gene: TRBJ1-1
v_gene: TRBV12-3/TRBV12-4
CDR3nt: TGTGCCAGCAGTACCGGGACAAGTCAAGCTTTCTTT
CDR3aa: CASSTGTSQAFF

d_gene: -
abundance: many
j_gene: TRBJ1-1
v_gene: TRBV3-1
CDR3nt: TGTGCCAGCAGCCCCGAGGTAGGGACTGAAGCTTTCTTT
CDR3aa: CASSPEVGTEAFF

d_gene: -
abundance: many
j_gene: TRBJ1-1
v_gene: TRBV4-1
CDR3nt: TGCGCCAGCAGACCTGGAACGGGATTTCCGAACACTGAAGCTTTCTTT
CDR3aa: CASRPGTGFPNTEAFF

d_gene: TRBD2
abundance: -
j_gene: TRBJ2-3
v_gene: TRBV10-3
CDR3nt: TGTGCCATCAGTGTAGCGGGAGGGCCAGGAACGCAGTATTTT
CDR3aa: CAISVAGGPGTQYF

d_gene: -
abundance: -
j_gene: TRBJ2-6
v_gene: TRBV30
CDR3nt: TGTGCCTGGAGTTCAAACATAGGCGGGGCCAACGTCCTGACTTTC
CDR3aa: CAWSSNIGGANVLTF

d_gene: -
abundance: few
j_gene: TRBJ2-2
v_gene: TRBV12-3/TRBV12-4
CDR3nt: TGTGCCAGCAGTTTTTCGGGGGCCGGGGAGCTGTTTTTT
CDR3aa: CASSFSGAGELFF

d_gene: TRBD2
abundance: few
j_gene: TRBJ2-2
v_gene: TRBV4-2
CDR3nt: TGTGCCAGCAGCCCGACTAGCGGGAGAGACGGGGAGCTGTTTTTT
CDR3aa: CASSPTSGRDGELFF

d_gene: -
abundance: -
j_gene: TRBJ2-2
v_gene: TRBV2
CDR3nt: TGTGCCAGCAGTGAACGCCTCGGAGGCACCGGGGAGCTGTTTTTT
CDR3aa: CASSERLGGTGELFF

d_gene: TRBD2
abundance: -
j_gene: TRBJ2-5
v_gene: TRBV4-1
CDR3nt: TGCGCCAGCAGCACTCTAGCGGGGCCACAAGAGACCCAGTACTTC
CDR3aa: CASSTLAGPQETQYF

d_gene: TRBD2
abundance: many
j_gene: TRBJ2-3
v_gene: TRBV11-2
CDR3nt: TGTGCCAGCAGCTTTAGCGGGGGGAACACAGATACGCAGTATTTT
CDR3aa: CASSFSGGNTDTQYF

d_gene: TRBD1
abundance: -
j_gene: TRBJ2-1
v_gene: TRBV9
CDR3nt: TGTGCCAGCAGTAGACAGGGAGAGGAGCAGTTCTTC
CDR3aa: CASSRQGEEQFF

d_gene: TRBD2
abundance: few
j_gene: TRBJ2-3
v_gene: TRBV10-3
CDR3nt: TGTGCCATCAGTGATGGGGCGGGGGGGCCGGGAGATACGCAGTATTTT
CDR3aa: CAISDGAGGPGDTQYF

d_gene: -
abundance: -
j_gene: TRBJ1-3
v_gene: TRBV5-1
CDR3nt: TGCGCCAGCAGCTTATCGGGACGGAGCAATCTATATTTT
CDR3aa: CASSLSGRSNLYF

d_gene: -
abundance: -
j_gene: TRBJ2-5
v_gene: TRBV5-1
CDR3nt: TGCGCCAGCAGCTTGGACCGGGGCAGCCAAGAGACCCAGTACTTC
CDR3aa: CASSLDRGSQETQYF

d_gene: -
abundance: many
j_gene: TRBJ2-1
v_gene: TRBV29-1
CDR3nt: TGCAGCGTCGGCCGGGACCTTCAGGCTGAGCAGTTCTTC
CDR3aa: CSVGRDLQAEQFF

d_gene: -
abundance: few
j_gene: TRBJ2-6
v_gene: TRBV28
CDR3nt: TGTGCCAGCAGTTCAGCCGCGGGTAGTAGGGCCAACGTCCTGACTTTC
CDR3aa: CASSSAAGSRANVLTF

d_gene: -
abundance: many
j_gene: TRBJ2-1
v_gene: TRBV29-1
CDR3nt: TGCAGCGTTGAGGATCAGGGGCAAAGGCAGTTCTTC
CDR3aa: CSVEDQGQRQFF

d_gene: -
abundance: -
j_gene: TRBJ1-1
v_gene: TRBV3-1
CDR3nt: TGTGCCAGCAGCCAAGATTGGGGAAGGCCCGAGGTCACTGAAGCTTTCTTT
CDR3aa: CASSQDWGRPEVTEAFF

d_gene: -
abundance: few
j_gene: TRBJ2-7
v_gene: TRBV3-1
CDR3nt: TGTGCCAGCACCCTTGGGCGTGGGGACGTCCCCTACGAGCAGTACTTC
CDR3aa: CASTLGRGDVPYEQYF

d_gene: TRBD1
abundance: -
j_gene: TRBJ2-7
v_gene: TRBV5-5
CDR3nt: TGTGCCAGCAGGTCCCAGCCGGGACAGGGTACCTACGAGCAGTACTTC
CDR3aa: CASRSQPGQGTYEQYF

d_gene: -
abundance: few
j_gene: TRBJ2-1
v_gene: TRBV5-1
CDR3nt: TGCGCCAGCACCCCCGGCAGGGCATTTAAGAATGAGCAGTTCTTC
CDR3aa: CASTPGRAFKNEQFF

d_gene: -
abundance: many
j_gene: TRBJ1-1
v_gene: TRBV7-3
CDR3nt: TGTGCCAGCAGCTTAATCACGGGGACTGAAGCTTTCTTT
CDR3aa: CASSLITGTEAFF

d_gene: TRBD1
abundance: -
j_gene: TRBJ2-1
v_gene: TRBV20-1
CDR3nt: TGCAGTGCTAGGGCACCCTTCCCGGGACGGGACAGATCGGATGAGCAGTTCTTC
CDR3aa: CSARAPFPGRDRSDEQFF

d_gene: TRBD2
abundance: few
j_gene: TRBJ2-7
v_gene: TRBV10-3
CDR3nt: TGTGCCATCAGTGAGAGCGTAGCGGGGTTTTCCTACGAGCAGTACTTC
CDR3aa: CAISESVAGFSYEQYF

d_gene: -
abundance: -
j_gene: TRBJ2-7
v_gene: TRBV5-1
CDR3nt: TGCGCCAGCAGCTTGGGGCCGGGGTGGGTCTCCTACGAGCAGTACTTC
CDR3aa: CASSLGPGWVSYEQYF

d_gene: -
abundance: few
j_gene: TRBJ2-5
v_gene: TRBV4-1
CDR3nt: TGCGCCAGCAGCCAAGAGGGACACCCCCAGGGGACCCAGTACTTC
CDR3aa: CASSQEGHPQGTQYF

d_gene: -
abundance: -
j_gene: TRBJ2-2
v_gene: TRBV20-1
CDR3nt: TGCAGTGCTAGTAGAGGCTGGAACACCGGGGAGCTGTTTTTT
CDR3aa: CSASRGWNTGELFF

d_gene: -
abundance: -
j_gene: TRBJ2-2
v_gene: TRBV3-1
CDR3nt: TGTGCCAGCAGCCAAGATACAGACACCGGGGAGCTGTTTTTT
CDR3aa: CASSQDTDTGELFF

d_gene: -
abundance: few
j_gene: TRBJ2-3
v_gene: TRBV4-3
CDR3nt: TGCGCCAGCAGCCAAGAAGGCAGCAGGGTAGATACGCAGTATTTT
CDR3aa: CASSQEGSRVDTQYF

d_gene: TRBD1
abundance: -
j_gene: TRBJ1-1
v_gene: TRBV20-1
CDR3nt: TGCAGTGCTAGGTCGGGGACAGCATTGAACACTGAAGCTTTCTTT
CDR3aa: CSARSGTALNTEAFF

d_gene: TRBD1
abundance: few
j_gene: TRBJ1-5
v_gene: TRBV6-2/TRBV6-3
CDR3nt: TGTGCCAGCAGTTCATGGGGACAGGCGGGGCAGCCCCAGCATTTT
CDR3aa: CASSSWGQAGQPQHF

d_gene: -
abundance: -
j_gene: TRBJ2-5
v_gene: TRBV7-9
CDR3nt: TGTGCCAGCAGCTTCGACAGGAACCTCCAAGAGACCCAGTACTTC
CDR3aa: CASSFDRNLQETQYF

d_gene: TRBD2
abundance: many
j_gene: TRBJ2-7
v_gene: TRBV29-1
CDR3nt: TGCAGCGGTCTAACTAGCGGGAGGGCCTCCGAGCAGTACTTC
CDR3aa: CSGLTSGRASEQYF

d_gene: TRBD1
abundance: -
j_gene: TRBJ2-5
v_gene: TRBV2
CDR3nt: TGTGCCAGCATTGGGACAGGGCACGAGACCCAGTACTTC
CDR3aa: CASIGTGHETQYF

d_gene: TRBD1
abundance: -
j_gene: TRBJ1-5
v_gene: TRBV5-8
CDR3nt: TGTGCCAGCACTCGACAGGGGGCCTTCGAACAGCCCCAGCATTTT
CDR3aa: CASTRQGAFEQPQHF

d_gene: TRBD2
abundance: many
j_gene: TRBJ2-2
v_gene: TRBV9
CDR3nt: TGTGCCAGCAGGTCCACGGGGGGGTACACCGGGGAGCTGTTTTTT
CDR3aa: CASRSTGGYTGELFF

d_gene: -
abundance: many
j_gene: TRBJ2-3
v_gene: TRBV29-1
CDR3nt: TGCAGCGTTAAGATCGTTAGGGCAGATACGCAGTATTTT
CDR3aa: CSVKIVRADTQYF

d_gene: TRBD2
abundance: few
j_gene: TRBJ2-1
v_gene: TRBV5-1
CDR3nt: TGCGCCAGCAGCTTCGGGCAGGGCGGGAGGAATGAGCAGTTCTTC
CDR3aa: CASSFGQGGRNEQFF

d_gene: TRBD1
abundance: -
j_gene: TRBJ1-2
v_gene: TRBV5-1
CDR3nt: TGCGCCAGCAGCTTGGGTACAGGGGGGCACTATGGCTACACCTTC
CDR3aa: CASSLGTGGHYGYTF

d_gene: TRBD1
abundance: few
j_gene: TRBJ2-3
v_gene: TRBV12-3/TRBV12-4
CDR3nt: TGTGCCAGCGTGGCTCAACCCACAGGGGACAATACGCAGTATTTT
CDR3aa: CASVAQPTGDNTQYF

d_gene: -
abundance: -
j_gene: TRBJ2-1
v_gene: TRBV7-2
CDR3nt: TGTGCCAGCAGCTTAGTTGGGGGGCCAACAAACAATGAGCAGTTCTTC
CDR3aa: CASSLVGGPTNNEQFF

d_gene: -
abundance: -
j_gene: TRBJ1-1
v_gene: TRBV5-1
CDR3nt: TGCGCCAGCAGCCCCCTCCCGACGGACATGAACACTGAAGCTTTCTTT
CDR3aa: CASSPLPTDMNTEAFF

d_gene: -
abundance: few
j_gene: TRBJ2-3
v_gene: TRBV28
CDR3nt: TGTGCCAGCAAAAGAGCTGGCGCAGATACGCAGTATTTT
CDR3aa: CASKRAGADTQYF